The 20 T cell receptor beta chains given below trace back to one sample, sequenced in a study of blood T cell repertoires in COVID-19. Sequenced by immunoSEQ multiplex PCR; TCRdb stores in-frame clones only, minus some. Here the sample spans around 70,000 clones, approximately 82% being singletons. The sample comprised peripheral blood. All receptors derive from a man aged 55-75 years with acute or convalescent COVID-19.

CDR3 region: CASSFRRTSGGAQETQYF. In nucleotides, the CDR3 is TGTGCCAGCAGTTTCCGCCGGACTAGCGGGGGGGCACAAGAGACCCAGTACTTC. The chain joins TRBV27 to TRBJ2-5, with TRBD2 matching over 15 bases. The germline V gene has CDR1 MNHEY and CDR2 SMNVEV (reference sequence). V was clipped by 3 bases and J by 2 bases; unmatched bases: 7. CDR3 length: 18 amino acids.

The chain's CDR3 is CASSLAGGYGEQYV. The DNA of the CDR3 is TGTGCCAGCAGCTTAGCGGGGGGGTATGGGGAGCAGTACGTC. V usage is TRBV7-2 and J usage is TRBJ2-7, with 7 positions matching TRBD2. The CDR3 contains 14 residues. Germline assignment: CDR1 SGHTA and CDR2 FQGNSA. With 0 bases clipped from V and 7 bases from J, the junction kept 6 bases outside the gene matches.

This chain links TRBV14 with TRBJ2-3; a possible D gene is TRBD1 (5 bases). V lost 2 bases to trimming and J lost 4 bases, with 16 bases between them. From germline, CDR1 is SGHDN and CDR2 FVKESK. The length of the CDR3 is 16 residues. CDR3: CASSQWGNLGPDTQYF. As DNA, the CDR3 is TGTGCCAGCAGCCAATGGGGCAACCTAGGGCCAGATACGCAGTATTTT.

This clone has a single count. The chain combines TRBV7-2 with TRBJ1-1; TRBD1 matches 7 bases. Germline loops: CDR1 SGHTA, CDR2 FQGNSA. V was clipped by 5 bases and J by 1 base; unmatched bases: 10. The CDR3 consists of 16 residues. Here the CDR3 reads CASSQRGQGTNTEAFF. CDR3 DNA sequence: TGTGCCAGCAGCCAGAGGGGGCAGGGAACGAACACTGAAGCTTTCTTT.

CDR3 nucleotide sequence: TGTGCCACCAGCAGACCTACAGGGGCCTCTGGAAACACCATATATTTT. It is translated as CATSRPTGASGNTIYF. This sequence joins TRBV15 and TRBJ1-3; 7 positions match TRBD1. V was clipped by 2 bases and J by 0 bases; unmatched bases: 4. Germline V gene data show CDR1 as LNHNV and CDR2 as YYDKDF (reference sequence). The CDR3 totals 16 residues.

Only one count was recorded for this clone. The chain links TRBV27 to TRBJ1-2; possible D gene TRBD1, 5 bases. CDR1 is MNHEY, CDR2 SMNVEV, per germline (reference sequence). This CDR3 has 16 amino acids. V lost 2 bases and J lost 0, with 13 bases in between. The CDR3 loop is CASSLAGSGANYGYTF. CDR3 nucleotide sequence: TGTGCCAGCAGTTTAGCAGGGTCCGGAGCTAACTATGGCTACACCTTC.

V usage is TRBV9 and J usage is TRBJ2-1; TRBD2 matches 8 bases. Germline loops: CDR1 SGDLS, CDR2 YYNGEE. V dropped 0 bases and J dropped 3; count of bases not matched to a gene: 2. The CDR3 extends over 15 amino acids. In DNA form, the CDR3 reads TGTGCCAGCAGCGTAGAACTAGCGGACTACAATGAGCAGTTCTTC. This encodes CASSVELADYNEQFF. Drawing the rest from reference TRBV9 and TRBJ2-1, the complete variable domain is DSGVTQTPKHLITATGQRVTLRCSPRSGDLSVYWYQQSLDQGLQFLIQYYNGEERAKGNILERFSAQQFPDLHSELNLSSLELGDSALYFCASSVELADYNEQFFGPGTRLTVL.

The DNA for the CDR3 is TGTGCCAGCAGCCTGGGACAGAACACTGAAGCTTTCTTT. It encodes CASSLGQNTEAFF. The chain has TRBV7-6 and TRBJ1-1; D may be TRBD1 (6 bases). Germline values: CDR1 SGHVS, CDR2 FNYEAQ. The V and J ends lost 5 bases and 1 base respectively, with 8 bases between them. This CDR3 is 13 amino acids long.

The chain recombines TRBV5-5 with TRBJ1-5; D remains ambiguous. Trimming shortened V by 2 bases and J by 3 bases, and 9 bases separated the two germline ends. CDR1 and CDR2 (germline): SGHKS, YYEKEE (reference sequence). This CDR3 is 14 amino acids long. The CDR3 loop is CASSFTGYNQPQHF. Here the CDR3 DNA reads TGTGCCAGCAGCTTTACGGGTTACAATCAGCCCCAGCATTTT.

The chain carries TRBV2 and TRBJ1-2; 8 positions agree with TRBD1. This CDR3 is built from 13 residues. The V and J ends lost 8 bases and 7 bases, in that order; junction bases with no gene match: 9. Germline CDR1 and CDR2: SNHLY and FYNNEI. CDR3 sequence (DNA): TGTGCCAGCGCAGGGGGCGCGTTGCCTGGCTACACCTTC. It specifies CASAGGALPGYTF. Based on the CDR3 plus reference TRBV2 and TRBJ1-2, the full variable domain is EPEVTQTPSHQVTQMGQEVILRCVPISNHLYFYWYRQILGQKVEFLVSFYNNEISEKSEIFDDQFSVERPDGSNFTLKIRSTKLEDSAMYFCASAGGALPGYTFGSGTRLTVV.

This chain uses TRBV24-1 with TRBJ2-2, with TRBD1 matching over 8 bases. The CDR3 covers 16 residues. V gave up 3 bases and J gave up 5 bases; unmatched junction bases: 7. In germline, CDR1 is KGHDR, CDR2 SFDVKD. CDR3 in amino acids: CATSDPSDRATGELFF. The CDR3 DNA follows: TGTGCCACCAGTGATCCATCGGACAGGGCGACCGGGGAGCTGTTTTTT.

The chain employs TRBV9 and TRBJ2-1; 11 nucleotides align to TRBD2. V trimming: 4 bases; J trimming: 5 bases; junction bases outside the gene matches: 5. The CDR3 totals 15 residues. From germline, CDR1 is SGDLS and CDR2 YYNGEE. CDR3 loop: CASSLSGGVNNEQFF. CDR3 sequence (DNA): TGTGCCAGCAGCCTTAGCGGGGGGGTGAACAATGAGCAGTTCTTC.

This rearrangement joins TRBV4-1 to TRBJ1-1; 8 nucleotides agree with TRBD1. CDR3 length: 12 amino acids. The germline gives CDR1 MGHRA, CDR2 YSYEKL. V shed 5 bases, J shed 6 bases, and the junction held 2 bases outside the gene matches. In DNA, the CDR3 is TGCGCCAGCAGCTTACAGGGGGCTGAAGCTTTCTTT. Encoded protein: CASSLQGAEAFF.

The V call is TRBV2, the J call TRBJ2-5; D possibly corresponds to TRBD1 (5 bases). Trimming removed 0 bases at V and 3 bases at J, with 14 bases between. Germline CDR1 is SNHLY and CDR2 is FYNNEI. This CDR3 has 16 amino acids. The CDR3, as DNA: TGTGCCAGCAGTGAAGCGGCAGGACAAATTAAAGAGACCCAGTACTTC. Residues: CASSEAAGQIKETQYF.

This clone was observed once. This chain uses TRBV4-1 with TRBJ1-3; D is ambiguous. This CDR3 has 16 residues. Germline CDR1 reads MGHRA; CDR2 reads YSYEKL. Trimming removed 1 base at V and 0 bases at J, with 10 bases between. This chain's CDR3 is CASSQGPGSSGNTIYF. The DNA of the CDR3 is TGCGCCAGCAGCCAAGGCCCGGGGAGCTCTGGAAACACCATATATTTT.

This clone was seen only a few times. V is TRBV4-1 and J is TRBJ2-1; a possible D gene is TRBD2 (7 bases). CDR1 is MGHRA, CDR2 YSYEKL, per germline. The CDR3 runs 15 residues. The ends were cut back, 4 bases at V and 9 bases at J, with 19 bases in the middle. CDR3 DNA: TGCGCCAGCAGCCCTAGGGAACAGGGACTAAGTGAGCAGTTCTTC. Translation: CASSPREQGLSEQFF.

The V gene is TRBV7-2, the J gene TRBJ2-2; D might be TRBD1 (5 bases). V was pared by 5 bases and J by 6 bases, with 13 bases between. Looked up from germline, CDR1 is SGHTA and CDR2 is FQGNSA. The CDR3 runs 14 residues. Here the CDR3 DNA reads TGTGCCAGCAGCAAAGACAGTCCCCCCGGGGAGCTGTTTTTT. It yields the protein CASSKDSPPGELFF.

This clone has just one count. V and J are TRBV27 and TRBJ1-6; no definite D call. Germline V gives CDR1 MNHEY, CDR2 SMNVEV (reference sequence). Trimming stripped 3 bases from V and 10 bases from J, with 10 bases between. The CDR3 has 13 residues. Written as DNA, the CDR3 is TGTGCCAGCAGTTTCTCTGCGCGATCACCCCTCCACTTT. Translated: CASSFSARSPLHF.

The DNA of the CDR3 is TGTGCCAGCAGCGTAGGGATGGGGGCGCAGTACGAGCAGTACTTC. Translating gives CASSVGMGAQYEQYF. V usage is TRBV9 and J usage is TRBJ2-7; the D gene is possibly TRBD1 (6 bases). The CDR3 loop spans 15 amino acids. Trimming pared 0 bases from V and 4 bases from J, leaving 14 bases between. Germline assignment: CDR1 SGDLS and CDR2 YYNGEE.

In its sample, this clone was seen once. The chain has TRBV5-1 and TRBJ2-3, with 9 bases that match TRBD2. Germline V CDR1 and CDR2: SGHRS, YFSETQ. The CDR3 runs 15 residues. Germline trimming cut 4 bases from V and 5 bases from J; bases unmatched to any gene: 8. This CDR3 is CASSPVAGAGDTQYF. CDR3 bases: TGCGCCAGCAGCCCTGTAGCGGGGGCGGGAGATACGCAGTATTTT.